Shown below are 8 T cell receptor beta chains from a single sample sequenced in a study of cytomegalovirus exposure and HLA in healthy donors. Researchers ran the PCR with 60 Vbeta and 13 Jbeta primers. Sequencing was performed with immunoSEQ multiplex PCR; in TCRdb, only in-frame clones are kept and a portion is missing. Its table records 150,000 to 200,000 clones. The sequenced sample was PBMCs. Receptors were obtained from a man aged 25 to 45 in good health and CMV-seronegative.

The CDR3 here is CASMASSGNTIYF. The CDR3 nucleotides are TGTGCCAGCATGGCATCCTCTGGAAACACCATATATTTT. This sequence joins TRBV2 and TRBJ1-3, with no clear D. The V gene's germline CDR1 is SNHLY and CDR2 FYNNEI. This CDR3 comprises 13 residues. Trimming left V 7 bases short and J 0 bases short, with 7 bases between.

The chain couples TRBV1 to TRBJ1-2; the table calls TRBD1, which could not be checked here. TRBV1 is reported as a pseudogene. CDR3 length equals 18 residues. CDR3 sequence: CTSSQDNILTGEEYGYTF. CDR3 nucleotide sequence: TGCACCAGCAGCCAAGACAATATCCTTACAGGGGAGGAGTATGGCTACACCTTC.

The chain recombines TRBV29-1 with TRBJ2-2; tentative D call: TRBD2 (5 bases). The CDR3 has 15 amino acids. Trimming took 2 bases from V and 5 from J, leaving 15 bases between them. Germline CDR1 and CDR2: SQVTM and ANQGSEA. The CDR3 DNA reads TGCAGCGTTGAAAATGTCCGGGGTCAGACCGGGGAGCTGTTTTTT. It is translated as CSVENVRGQTGELFF.

For the CDR3, the DNA is TGTGCCAGCAGCGAGGGGAGGGTGCTGGGGAACGAGCAGTACTTC. Encoded protein: CASSEGRVLGNEQYF. This chain uses TRBV5-4 with TRBJ2-7, with 7 bases aligning to TRBD2. J lost 5 bases, V lost 4 bases, and 12 bases had no gene match. The length of the CDR3 is 15 residues. Germline loops: CDR1 SGHNT, CDR2 YYREEE (reference sequence).

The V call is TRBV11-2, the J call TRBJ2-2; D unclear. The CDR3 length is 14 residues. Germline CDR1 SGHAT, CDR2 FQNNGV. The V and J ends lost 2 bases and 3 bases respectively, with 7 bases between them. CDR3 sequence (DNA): TGTGCCAGCAGCTTACGAAGAGACACCGGGGAGCTGTTTTTT. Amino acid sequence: CASSLRRDTGELFF. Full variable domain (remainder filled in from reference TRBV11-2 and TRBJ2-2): EAGVAQSPRYKIIEKRQSVAFWCNPISGHATLYWYQQILGQGPKLLIQFQNNGVVDDSQLPKDRFSAERLKGVDSTLKIQPAKLEDSAVYLCASSLRRDTGELFFGEGSRLTVL.

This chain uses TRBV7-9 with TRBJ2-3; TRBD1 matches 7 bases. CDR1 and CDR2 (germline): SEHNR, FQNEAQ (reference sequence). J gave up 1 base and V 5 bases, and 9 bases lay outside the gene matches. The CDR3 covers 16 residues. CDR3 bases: TGTGCCAGCAGCCCCGGGACAGAGTATGGCACAGATACGCAGTATTTT. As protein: CASSPGTEYGTDTQYF.

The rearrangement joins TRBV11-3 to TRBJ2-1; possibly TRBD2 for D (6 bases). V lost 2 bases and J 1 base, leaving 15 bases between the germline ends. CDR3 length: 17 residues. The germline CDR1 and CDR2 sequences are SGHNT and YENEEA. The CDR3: CASSLSGGRGSYNEQFF. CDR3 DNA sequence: TGTGCCAGCAGCTTAAGTGGAGGGAGAGGGTCCTACAATGAGCAGTTCTTC. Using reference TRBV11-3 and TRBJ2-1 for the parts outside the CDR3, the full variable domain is EAGVVQSPRYKIIEKKQPVAFWCNPISGHNTLYWYLQNLGQGPELLIRYENEEAVDDSQLPKDRFSAERLKGVDSTLKIQPAELGDSAVYLCASSLSGGRGSYNEQFFGPGTRLTVL.

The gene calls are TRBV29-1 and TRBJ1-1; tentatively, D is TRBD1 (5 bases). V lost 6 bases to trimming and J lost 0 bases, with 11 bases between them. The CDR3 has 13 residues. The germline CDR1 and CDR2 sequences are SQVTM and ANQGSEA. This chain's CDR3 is CSVVQALNTEAFF. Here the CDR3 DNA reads TGCAGCGTCGTACAGGCCTTGAACACTGAAGCTTTCTTT.